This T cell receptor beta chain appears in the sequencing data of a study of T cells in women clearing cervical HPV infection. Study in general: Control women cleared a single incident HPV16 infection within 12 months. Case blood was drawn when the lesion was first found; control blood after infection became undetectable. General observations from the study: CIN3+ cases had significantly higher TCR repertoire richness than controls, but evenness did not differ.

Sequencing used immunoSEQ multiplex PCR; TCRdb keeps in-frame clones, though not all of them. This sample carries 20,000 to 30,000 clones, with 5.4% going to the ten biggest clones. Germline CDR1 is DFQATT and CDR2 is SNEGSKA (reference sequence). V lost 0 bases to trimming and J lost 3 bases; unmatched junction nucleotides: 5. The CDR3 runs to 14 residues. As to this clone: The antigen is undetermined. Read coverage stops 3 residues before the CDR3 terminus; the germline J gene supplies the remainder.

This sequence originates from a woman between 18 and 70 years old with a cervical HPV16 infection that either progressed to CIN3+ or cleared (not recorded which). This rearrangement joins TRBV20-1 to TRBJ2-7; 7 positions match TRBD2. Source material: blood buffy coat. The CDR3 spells CSARDMGGSYEQYF. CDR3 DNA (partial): TGCAGTGCTAGAGATATGGGCGGGAGCTACGAG.